Below are 17 T cell receptor beta chains sequenced from a single sample in a study of OX40 agonist ivuxolimab in advanced cancers. Using immunoSEQ multiplex PCR, the repertoire was profiled, and TCRdb retains in-frame clones only, with some absent. The sample holds around 16,000 clones, 75% to 95% seen once. Sequences were derived from CD4+ or CD8+ T cells sorted from blood, sampled in a trial of the OX40 agonist ivuxolimab. The receptors here all came from an adult with an advanced solid tumor such as melanoma, head and neck, liver or kidney cancer.

The chain links TRBV19 to TRBJ1-2, with no clear D. This CDR3 region has 18 residues. Germline V lookup: CDR1 LNHDA, CDR2 SQIVND (reference sequence). Deletions cut 5 bases from V and 1 base from J, with 23 bases between. DNA for the CDR3: TGTGCCAGTAGTCCCGGGAGGGTGGACGGCAGGAATAACTATGGCTACACCTTC. It encodes CASSPGRVDGRNNYGYTF.

The J gene is TRBJ2-7, the V gene TRBV19, with D possibly matching TRBD2 (5 bases). This CDR3 is built from 14 residues. CDR1 is LNHDA and CDR2 is SQIVND in the germline V gene (reference sequence). V was cut by 4 bases and J by 3 bases, with 13 bases left in between. CDR3 nucleotides: TGTGCCAGTAGTACGACTCTAGCTTACTACGAGCAGTACTTC. Encoded protein: CASSTTLAYYEQYF. The whole variable domain, remainder taken from reference TRBV19 and TRBJ2-7, is DGGITQSPKYLFRKEGQNVTLSCEQNLNHDAMYWYRQDPGQGLRLIYYSQIVNDFQKGDIAEGYSVSREKKESFPLTVTSAQKNPTAFYLCASSTTLAYYEQYFGPGTRLTVT.

V usage is TRBV4-1 and J usage is TRBJ1-4, with D unclear. Trimming pared 0 bases from V and 0 bases from J, leaving 11 bases between. Germline CDR1 MGHRA, CDR2 YSYEKL. The CDR3 has 17 amino acids. CDR3 region: CASSQDPRIATNEKLFF. CDR3 DNA sequence: TGCGCCAGCAGCCAAGATCCCCGGATAGCAACTAATGAAAAACTGTTTTTT.

This rearrangement joins TRBV7-6 to TRBJ2-2; no reliable D call. This CDR3 region has 11 residues. V was shortened by 3 bases and J by 6 bases, with 2 bases between the two germline ends. The germline V gene encodes CDR1 SGHVS and CDR2 FNYEAQ. The CDR3 DNA reads as TGTGCCAGCAGCTTCCCCGGGGAGCTGTTTTTT. Its protein is CASSFPGELFF.

This rearrangement joins TRBV7-1 to TRBJ2-7, with D perhaps matching TRBD2 (5 bases). TRBV7-1 qualifies as an ORF whose function is uncertain. The CDR3 length is 14 residues. The ends were cut back, 3 bases at V and 5 bases at J, with 14 bases in the middle. This CDR3 reads CASSSSIAFHEQYF. CDR3 bases: TGTGCCAGCAGCTCCTCGATAGCGTTCCACGAGCAGTACTTC.

This chain connects TRBV27 to TRBJ2-7; D gene uncertain. Trimming removed 1 base from V and 2 bases from J, with 12 bases in between. Germline V gene data show CDR1 as MNHEY and CDR2 as SMNVEV (reference sequence). CDR3 length equals 15 residues. In DNA form, the CDR3 reads TGTGCCAGCAGTTTATTGAGGCTGGATACCTACGAGCAGTACTTC. Residues: CASSLLRLDTYEQYF.

The V gene is TRBV9, the J gene TRBJ1-2; TRBD1 aligns across 8 bases. Germline-derived CDR1 and CDR2 are SGDLS and YYNGEE. Trimming cost V 0 bases and J 2 bases; bases outside gene matches: 6. The CDR3 consists of 16 residues. The CDR3 sequence: CASSVAIAGGNYGYTF. CDR3 in DNA: TGTGCCAGCAGCGTAGCTATTGCAGGGGGCAACTATGGCTACACCTTC.

The J gene is TRBJ1-4, the V gene TRBV2; 7 positions agree with TRBD1. Looked up from germline, CDR1 is SNHLY and CDR2 is FYNNEI. After removal of 7 bases from V and 7 bases from J, the junction contained 12 bases not matched to a gene. The CDR3 has 15 amino acids. The CDR3 protein is CASIRATGSGEKLFF. In nucleotides, the CDR3 is TGTGCCAGCATTCGGGCGACAGGGTCAGGTGAAAAACTGTTTTTT.

The sample holds one count of this clone. This chain connects TRBV19 to TRBJ1-5; D gene unclear. The CDR3 length is 15 residues. Germline V lookup: CDR1 LNHDA, CDR2 SQIVND (reference sequence). Trimming left V 0 bases short and J 0 bases short, with 6 bases between. The CDR3 loop is CASSIDAGSNQPQHF. The CDR3 DNA follows: TGTGCCAGTAGTATAGATGCGGGTAGCAATCAGCCCCAGCATTTT.

The chain links TRBV7-9 to TRBJ2-2; 11 positions match TRBD2. The CDR3 consists of 19 residues. With V trimmed by 4 bases and J by 2 bases, 12 bases remained unmatched. The germline V gene encodes CDR1 SEHNR and CDR2 FQNEAQ (reference sequence). In nucleotides, the CDR3 is TGTGCCAGCAGCTCCACTAGCGGGAGATCAGTAAGAAACACCGGGGAGCTGTTTTTT. It encodes CASSSTSGRSVRNTGELFF. Complete variable domain (other parts from reference TRBV7-9 and TRBJ2-2): DTGVSQNPRHKITKRGQNVTFRCDPISEHNRLYWYRQTLGQGPEFLTYFQNEAQLEKSRLLSDRFSAERPKGSFSTLEIQRTEQGDSAMYLCASSSTSGRSVRNTGELFFGEGSRLTVL.

J is TRBJ2-7 and V is TRBV2, with D maybe TRBD2 (6 bases). Trimming took off 9 bases at V and 2 bases at J, with 20 bases between the two ends. Per the germline V gene, CDR1 is SNHLY and CDR2 is FYNNEI. This CDR3 contains 15 residues. The CDR3 reads CASTSTERVPYEQYF. The CDR3 DNA reads TGTGCCAGTACGTCTACCGAGCGGGTTCCCTACGAGCAGTACTTC. Drawing the rest from reference TRBV2 and TRBJ2-7, the complete variable domain is EPEVTQTPSHQVTQMGQEVILRCVPISNHLYFYWYRQILGQKVEFLVSFYNNEISEKSEIFDDQFSVERPDGSNFTLKIRSTKLEDSAMYFCASTSTERVPYEQYFGPGTRLTVT.

J is TRBJ2-7 and V is TRBV11-3; D remains unclear. The CDR3 sequence is 12 residues long. Trimming took off 0 bases at V and 6 bases at J, with 6 bases between the two ends. Germline V gene lookup returns CDR1 SGHNT and CDR2 YENEEA. CDR3 nucleotide sequence: TGTGCCAGCAGCTTAGAATTTAGCGAGCAGTACTTC. This encodes CASSLEFSEQYF.

V gene TRBV5-6 combines with J gene TRBJ1-1; maybe TRBD1 (6 bases). Between the trimmed V and J ends, which lost 2 bases and 5 bases, there was a span of 13 bases. The CDR3 consists of 14 residues. The V gene's germline CDR1 is SGHDT and CDR2 YYEEEE. The CDR3 region is CASSFEQGGTEAFF. The CDR3 DNA reads as TGTGCCAGCAGCTTCGAACAGGGTGGAACTGAAGCTTTCTTT.

The rearrangement joins TRBV7-9 to TRBJ1-4; the D is unclear. V lost 11 bases and J lost 0, with 10 bases in between. This CDR3 contains 13 residues. CDR1 and CDR2 from the germline V gene are SEHNR and FQNEAQ (reference sequence). This CDR3 is CAFQGATNEKLFF. The DNA for the CDR3 is TGTGCCTTCCAAGGAGCAACTAATGAAAAACTGTTTTTT.

V usage is TRBV10-2 and J usage is TRBJ2-1; TRBD2 agrees at 12 bases. The V and J ends lost 4 bases and 7 bases, in that order; junction bases with no gene match: 11. The CDR3 has 17 amino acids. Germline V CDR1 and CDR2: WSHSY, SAAADI. This chain's CDR3 is CASSAQDRTSGKNEQFF. CDR3 sequence (DNA): TGCGCCAGCAGTGCTCAAGATAGGACTAGCGGGAAAAATGAGCAGTTCTTC.

As DNA, the CDR3 is TGTGCCAGTAGTATAGACAGGGACAGGGGACTTGACGGCTACACCTTC. The encoded protein is CASSIDRDRGLDGYTF. The chain has TRBV19 and TRBJ1-2, with 10 bases fitting TRBD1. J lost 8 bases, V lost 0 bases, and 9 bases had no gene match. Germline lookup yields CDR1 LNHDA and CDR2 SQIVND (reference sequence). CDR3 length: 16 amino acids. The full variable domain, its missing parts supplied by reference TRBV19 and TRBJ1-2, is DGGITQSPKYLFRKEGQNVTLSCEQNLNHDAMYWYRQDPGQGLRLIYYSQIVNDFQKGDIAEGYSVSREKKESFPLTVTSAQKNPTAFYLCASSIDRDRGLDGYTFGSGTRLTVV.

The chain is built from TRBV30 and TRBJ1-1, with TRBD1 matching over 10 bases. V trimming: 3 bases; J trimming: 6 bases; junction bases outside the gene matches: 13. Germline V CDR1 and CDR2: GTSNPN, SVGIG (reference sequence). There are 16 residues in the CDR3. CDR3 residues: CAWSATTGGSYAEAFF. The CDR3 nucleotides read TGTGCCTGGAGCGCCACGACAGGGGGCTCTTATGCTGAAGCTTTCTTT.